Each of the 2 T cell receptor beta chains below was sequenced from the same sample in a study of blood T cell repertoires in COVID-19. Method: immunoSEQ multiplex PCR; TCRdb's copy keeps in-frame clones and lacks some. The sample includes roughly 230,000 clones, 80% to 95% seen only once; the top ten take roughly 0.8%. The sequenced sample was peripheral blood. The source of these receptors is a man aged 25-45 years with COVID-19, enrolled during active disease.

J is TRBJ1-2 and V is TRBV4-1; D may be TRBD1 (6 bases). V lost 0 bases and J 7 bases, leaving 15 bases between the germline ends. The CDR3 is 15 amino acids. Germline values: CDR1 MGHRA, CDR2 YSYEKL. The CDR3 is CASSQDRGMVRGYTF. The CDR3 DNA reads as TGCGCCAGCAGCCAAGATAGGGGGATGGTTCGTGGCTACACCTTC.

The chain employs TRBV2 and TRBJ2-2, with a weak D call TRBD2 (6 bases). Trimming left V 6 bases short and J 3 bases short, with 11 bases between. The CDR3 is made up of 14 amino acids. Per germline, CDR1 SNHLY and CDR2 FYNNEI. The CDR3 loop is CASREGFDTGELFF. The CDR3 DNA reads TGTGCCAGCAGGGAGGGGTTTGACACCGGGGAGCTGTTTTTT. Filled out from reference TRBV2 and TRBJ2-2, the complete variable domain reads EPEVTQTPSHQVTQMGQEVILRCVPISNHLYFYWYRQILGQKVEFLVSFYNNEISEKSEIFDDQFSVERPDGSNFTLKIRSTKLEDSAMYFCASREGFDTGELFFGEGSRLTVL.